What follows describes a single TCR beta chain. What it recognizes is unknown. TCRdb itself ran the reads through MiXCR, one entry per CDR3 protein. The sample carries approximately 910,000 distinct CDR3 sequences, approximately 32% recorded once. This entry comes from a study of T cell repertoires in cytomegalovirus infection. Overall study context: Epitope selection comprised recently identified HLA-C-restricted CMV epitopes and well-studied HLA-B-restricted CMV epitopes. Study-wide findings and caveats: Dominating the ex vivo response were TCR beta clonotypes that were CMV-specific and HLA-C-restricted.

The CDR3 covers 18 residues. The V and J ends lost 0 bases and 2 bases, in that order; junction bases with no gene match: 13. CDR1 and CDR2 (germline): SEHNR, FQNEAQ (reference sequence). This clonotype was obtained from a human donor in good health (CMV status not recorded). Some clones in this sample may be carry-over from other donors' samples. The rearrangement links TRBV7-9 to TRBJ2-7; TRBD1 aligns across 7 bases. The sample here was cultured CD8+ T cells from PBMCs, taken from culture after CMV antigen stimulation. The CDR3 sequence: CASSLAQALQGTTYEQYF. The CDR3 nucleotides read TGTGCCAGCAGCTTAGCCCAGGCCCTACAGGGGACAACCTACGAGCAGTACTTC.